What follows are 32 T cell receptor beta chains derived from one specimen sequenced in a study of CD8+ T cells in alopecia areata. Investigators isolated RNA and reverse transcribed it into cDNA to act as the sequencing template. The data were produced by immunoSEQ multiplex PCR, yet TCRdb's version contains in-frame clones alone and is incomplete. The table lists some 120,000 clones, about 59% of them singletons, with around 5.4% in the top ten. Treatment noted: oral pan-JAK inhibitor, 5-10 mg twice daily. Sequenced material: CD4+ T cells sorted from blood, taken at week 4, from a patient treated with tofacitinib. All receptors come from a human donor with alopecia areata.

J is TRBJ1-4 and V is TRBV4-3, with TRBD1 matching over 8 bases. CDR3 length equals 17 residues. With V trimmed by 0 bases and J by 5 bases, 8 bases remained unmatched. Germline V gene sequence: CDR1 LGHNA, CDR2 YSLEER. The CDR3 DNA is TGCGCCAGCAGCCAAGATCGGAGACAGGGGACAAATGAAAAACTGTTTTTT. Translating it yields CASSQDRRQGTNEKLFF.

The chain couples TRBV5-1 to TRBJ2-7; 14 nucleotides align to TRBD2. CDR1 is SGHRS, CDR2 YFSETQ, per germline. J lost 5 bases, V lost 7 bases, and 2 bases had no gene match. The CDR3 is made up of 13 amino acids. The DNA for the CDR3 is TGCGCCAGCTCGGGACTAGCGGGAGACGAGCAGTACTTC. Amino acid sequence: CASSGLAGDEQYF.

The DNA of the CDR3 is TGCGCCAGCAGCACCGGGGGAGGCTCCTACGAGCAGTACTTC. Protein sequence: CASSTGGGSYEQYF. This rearrangement joins TRBV5-1 to TRBJ2-7; D might be TRBD2 (6 bases). This CDR3 has 14 residues. Trimming took 4 bases from V and 0 from J, leaving 11 bases between them. Germline V gene sequence: CDR1 SGHRS, CDR2 YFSETQ.

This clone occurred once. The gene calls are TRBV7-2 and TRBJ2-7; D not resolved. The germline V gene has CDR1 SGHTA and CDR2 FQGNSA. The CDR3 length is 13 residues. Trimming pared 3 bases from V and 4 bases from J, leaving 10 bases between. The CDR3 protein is CASSFASLYEQYF. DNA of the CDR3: TGTGCCAGCAGCTTCGCCAGCCTTTACGAGCAGTACTTC.

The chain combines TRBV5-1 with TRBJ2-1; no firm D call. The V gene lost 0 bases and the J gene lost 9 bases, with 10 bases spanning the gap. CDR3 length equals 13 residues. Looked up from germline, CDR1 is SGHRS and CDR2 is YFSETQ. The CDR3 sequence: CASSLAWSTEQFF. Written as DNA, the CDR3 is TGCGCCAGCAGCTTGGCCTGGTCCACTGAGCAGTTCTTC.

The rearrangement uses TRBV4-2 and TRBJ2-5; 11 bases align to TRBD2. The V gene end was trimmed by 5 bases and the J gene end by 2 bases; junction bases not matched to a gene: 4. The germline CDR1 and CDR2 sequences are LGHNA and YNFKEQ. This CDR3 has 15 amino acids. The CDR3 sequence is CASSVGTSGQETQYF. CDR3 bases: TGTGCCAGCAGCGTCGGGACTAGCGGACAAGAGACCCAGTACTTC.

The CDR3 here is CASSQHGTGVGANVLTF. CDR3 sequence (DNA): TGCGCCAGCAGCCAACACGGGACAGGGGTCGGGGCCAACGTCCTGACTTTC. The chain has TRBV4-1 and TRBJ2-6; TRBD1 matches 10 bases. V lost 2 bases and J lost 4; bases outside the gene matches: 5. Germline CDR1 is MGHRA and CDR2 is YSYEKL. The CDR3 length is 17 residues.

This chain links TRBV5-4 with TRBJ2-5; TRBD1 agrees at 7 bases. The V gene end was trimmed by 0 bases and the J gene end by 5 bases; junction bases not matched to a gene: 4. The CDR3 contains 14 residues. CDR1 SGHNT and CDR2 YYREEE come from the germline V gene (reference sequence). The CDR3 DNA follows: TGTGCCAGCAGCTTGGAGGGGGCGGAGGAGACCCAGTACTTC. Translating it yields CASSLEGAEETQYF.

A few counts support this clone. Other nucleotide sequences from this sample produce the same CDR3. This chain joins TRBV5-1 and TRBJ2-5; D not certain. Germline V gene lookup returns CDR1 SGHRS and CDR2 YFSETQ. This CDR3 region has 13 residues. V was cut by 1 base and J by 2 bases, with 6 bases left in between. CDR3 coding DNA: TGCGCCAGCAGCTTGACGGTTCAAGAGACCCAGTACTTC. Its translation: CASSLTVQETQYF.

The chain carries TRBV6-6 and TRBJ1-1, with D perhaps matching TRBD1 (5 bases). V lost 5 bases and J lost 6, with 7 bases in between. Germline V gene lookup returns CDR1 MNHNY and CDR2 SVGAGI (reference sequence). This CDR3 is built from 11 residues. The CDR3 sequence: CASSPGAEAFF. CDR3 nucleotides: TGTGCCAGCAGTCCGGGGGCTGAAGCTTTCTTT.

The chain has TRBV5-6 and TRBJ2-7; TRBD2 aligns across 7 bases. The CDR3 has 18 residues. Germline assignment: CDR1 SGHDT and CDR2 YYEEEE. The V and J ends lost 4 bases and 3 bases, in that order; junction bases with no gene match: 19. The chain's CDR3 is CASSLVTWKAGVGYEQYF. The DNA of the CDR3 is TGTGCCAGCAGCCTGGTAACGTGGAAGGCGGGAGTAGGCTACGAGCAGTACTTC.

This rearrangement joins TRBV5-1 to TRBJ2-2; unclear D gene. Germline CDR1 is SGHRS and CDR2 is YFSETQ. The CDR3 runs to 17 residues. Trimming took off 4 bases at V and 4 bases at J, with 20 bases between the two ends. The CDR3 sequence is CASSPPSARRRTGELFF. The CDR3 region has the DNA TGCGCCAGCAGCCCCCCTTCCGCTAGGAGACGCACCGGGGAGCTGTTTTTT.

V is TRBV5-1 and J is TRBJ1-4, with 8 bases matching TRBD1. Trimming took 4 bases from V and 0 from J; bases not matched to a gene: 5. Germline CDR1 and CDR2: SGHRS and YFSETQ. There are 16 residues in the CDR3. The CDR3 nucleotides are TGCGCCAGCAGCATGGGACAGGAAGCAACTAATGAAAAACTGTTTTTT. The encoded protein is CASSMGQEATNEKLFF. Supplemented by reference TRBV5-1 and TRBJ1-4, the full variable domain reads KAGVTQTPRYLIKTRGQQVTLSCSPISGHRSVSWYQQTPGQGLQFLFEYFSETQRNKGNFPGRFSGRQFSNSRSEMNVSTLELGDSALYLCASSMGQEATNEKLFFGSGTQLSVL.

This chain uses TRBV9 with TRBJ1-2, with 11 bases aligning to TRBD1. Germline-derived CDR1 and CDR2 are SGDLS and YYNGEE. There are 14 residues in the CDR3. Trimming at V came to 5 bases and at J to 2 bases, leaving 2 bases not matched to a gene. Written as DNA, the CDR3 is TGTGCCAGCAGTGGACAGGGGGCCAACTATGGCTACACCTTC. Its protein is CASSGQGANYGYTF.

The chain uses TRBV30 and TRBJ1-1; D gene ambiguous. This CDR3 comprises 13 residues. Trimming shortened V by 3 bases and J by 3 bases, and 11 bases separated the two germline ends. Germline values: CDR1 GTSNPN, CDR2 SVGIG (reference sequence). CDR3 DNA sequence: TGTGCCTGGAGGCCGGCGGCGTACACTGAAGCTTTCTTT. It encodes CAWRPAAYTEAFF.

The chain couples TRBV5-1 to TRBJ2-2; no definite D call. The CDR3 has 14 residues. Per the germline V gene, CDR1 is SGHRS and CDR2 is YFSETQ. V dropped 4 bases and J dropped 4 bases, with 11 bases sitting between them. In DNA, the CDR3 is TGCGCCAGCAGCCCGGAAGGGTCCACCGGGGAGCTGTTTTTT. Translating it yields CASSPEGSTGELFF.

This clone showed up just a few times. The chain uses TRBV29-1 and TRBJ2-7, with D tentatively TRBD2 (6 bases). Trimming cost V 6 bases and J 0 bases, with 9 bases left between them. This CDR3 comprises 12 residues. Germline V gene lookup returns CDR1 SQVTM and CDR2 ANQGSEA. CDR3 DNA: TGCAGCGTCTTTAGCGGCTCCTACGAGCAGTACTTC. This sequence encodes CSVFSGSYEQYF.

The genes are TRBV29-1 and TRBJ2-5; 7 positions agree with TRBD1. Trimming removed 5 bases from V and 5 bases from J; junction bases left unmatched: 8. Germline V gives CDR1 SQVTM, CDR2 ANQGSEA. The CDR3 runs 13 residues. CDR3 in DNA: TGCAGCGTTCAACCACAGGGGTCGGAGACCCAGTACTTC. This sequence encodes CSVQPQGSETQYF.

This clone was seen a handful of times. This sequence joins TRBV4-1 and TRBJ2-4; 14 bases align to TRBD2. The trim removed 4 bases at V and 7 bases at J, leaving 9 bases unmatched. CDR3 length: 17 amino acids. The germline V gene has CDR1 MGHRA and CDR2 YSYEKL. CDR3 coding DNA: TGCGCCAGCAGCCCCACCGGGACTAGCGGGAGCGGGAACATTCAGTACTTC. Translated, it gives CASSPTGTSGSGNIQYF.

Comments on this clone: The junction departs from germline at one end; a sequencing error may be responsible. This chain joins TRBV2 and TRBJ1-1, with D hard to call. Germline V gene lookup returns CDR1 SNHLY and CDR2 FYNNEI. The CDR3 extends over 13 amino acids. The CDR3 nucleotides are TGTGCCAGCGGTGAGAACAAGAACACTGAAGCTTTCTTT. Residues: CASGENKNTEAFF.

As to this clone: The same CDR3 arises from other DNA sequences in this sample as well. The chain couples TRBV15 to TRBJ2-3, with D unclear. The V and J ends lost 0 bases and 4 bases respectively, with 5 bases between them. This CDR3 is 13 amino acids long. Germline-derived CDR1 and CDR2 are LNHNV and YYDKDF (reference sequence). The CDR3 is CATSRDAADTQYF. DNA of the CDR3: TGTGCCACCAGCAGAGATGCCGCAGATACGCAGTATTTT.

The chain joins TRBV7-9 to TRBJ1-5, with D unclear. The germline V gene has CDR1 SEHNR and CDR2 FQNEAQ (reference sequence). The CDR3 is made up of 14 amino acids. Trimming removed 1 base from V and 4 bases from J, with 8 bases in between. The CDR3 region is CASSLGAGNQPQHF. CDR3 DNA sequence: TGTGCCAGCAGCTTAGGAGCTGGGAATCAGCCCCAGCATTTT.

This CDR3 is CASSRGGQGDNQPQHF. Here the CDR3 DNA reads TGTGCCAGCAGCCGGGGGGGACAGGGCGACAATCAGCCCCAGCATTTT. The gene calls are TRBV4-2 and TRBJ1-5, with TRBD1 matching 9 bases. Germline values: CDR1 LGHNA, CDR2 YNFKEQ. This CDR3 contains 16 residues. After removal of 4 bases from V and 3 bases from J, the junction contained 7 bases not matched to a gene.

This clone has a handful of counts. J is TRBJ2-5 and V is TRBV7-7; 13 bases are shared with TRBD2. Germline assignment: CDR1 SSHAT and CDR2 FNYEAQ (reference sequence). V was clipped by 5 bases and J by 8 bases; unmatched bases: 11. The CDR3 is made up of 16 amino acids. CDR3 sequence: CASSHGTSGVSRTQYF. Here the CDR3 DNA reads TGTGCCAGCAGCCATGGGACTAGCGGGGTTTCTCGTACCCAGTACTTC.

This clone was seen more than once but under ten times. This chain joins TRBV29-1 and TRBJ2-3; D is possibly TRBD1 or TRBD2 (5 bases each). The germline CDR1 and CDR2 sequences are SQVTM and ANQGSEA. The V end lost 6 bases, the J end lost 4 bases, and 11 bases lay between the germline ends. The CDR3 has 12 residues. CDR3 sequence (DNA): TGCAGCGTGAGAGAGGGACCAGATACGCAGTATTTT. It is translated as CSVREGPDTQYF.

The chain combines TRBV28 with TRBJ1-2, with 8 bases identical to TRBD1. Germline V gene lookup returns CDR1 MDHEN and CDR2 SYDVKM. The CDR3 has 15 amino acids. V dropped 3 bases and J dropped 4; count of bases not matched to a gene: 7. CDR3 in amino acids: CASSFPQGATYGYTF. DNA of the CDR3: TGTGCCAGCAGTTTCCCCCAGGGGGCAACCTATGGCTACACCTTC.

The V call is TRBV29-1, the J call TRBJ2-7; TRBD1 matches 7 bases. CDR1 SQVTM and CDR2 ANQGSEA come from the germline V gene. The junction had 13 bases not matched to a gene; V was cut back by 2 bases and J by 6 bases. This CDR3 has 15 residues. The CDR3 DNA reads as TGCAGCGTTGAAAGACAGGGAAGTTCGCGCGGCGAGCAGTACTTC. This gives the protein CSVERQGSSRGEQYF.

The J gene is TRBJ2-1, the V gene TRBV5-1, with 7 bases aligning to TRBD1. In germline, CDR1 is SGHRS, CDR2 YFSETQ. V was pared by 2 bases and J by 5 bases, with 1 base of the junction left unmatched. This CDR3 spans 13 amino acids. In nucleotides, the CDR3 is TGCGCCAGCAGCTTAACAGGGGACAATGAGCAGTTCTTC. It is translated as CASSLTGDNEQFF.

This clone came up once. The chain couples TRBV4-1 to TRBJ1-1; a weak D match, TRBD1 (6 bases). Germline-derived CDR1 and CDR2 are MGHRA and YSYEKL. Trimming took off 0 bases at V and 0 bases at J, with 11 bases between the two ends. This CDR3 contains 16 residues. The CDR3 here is CASSQERTDMNTEAFF. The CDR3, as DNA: TGCGCCAGCAGCCAAGAGCGGACAGATATGAACACTGAAGCTTTCTTT.

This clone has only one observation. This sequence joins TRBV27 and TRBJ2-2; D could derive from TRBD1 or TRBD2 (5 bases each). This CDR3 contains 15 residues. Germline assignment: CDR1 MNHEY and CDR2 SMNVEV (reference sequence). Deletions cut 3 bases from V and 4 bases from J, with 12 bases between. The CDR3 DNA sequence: TGTGCCAGCAGTTTCACCGGGGCGCTCACCGGGGAGCTGTTTTTT. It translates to CASSFTGALTGELFF.

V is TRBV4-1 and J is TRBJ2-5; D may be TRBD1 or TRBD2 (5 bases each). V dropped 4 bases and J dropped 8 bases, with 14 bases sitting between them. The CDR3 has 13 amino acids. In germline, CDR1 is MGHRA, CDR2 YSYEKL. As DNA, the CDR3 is TGCGCCAGCAGCCGGGACCTCACTACAACCCAGTACTTC. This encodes CASSRDLTTTQYF.

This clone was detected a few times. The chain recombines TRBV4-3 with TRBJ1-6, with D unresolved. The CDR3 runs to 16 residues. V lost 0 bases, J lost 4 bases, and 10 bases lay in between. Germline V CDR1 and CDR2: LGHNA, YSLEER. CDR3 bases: TGCGCCAGCAGCCAAGATGTCCGCAGTTATAATTCACCCCTCCACTTT. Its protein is CASSQDVRSYNSPLHF.